This entry lists 18 T cell receptor beta chains sequenced from one sample in a study of T cell responses to AZD1222 COVID-19 vaccine. Sequencing used immunoSEQ multiplex PCR; TCRdb keeps in-frame clones, though not all of them. The data hold 100,000 or so clones, with about 86% observed a single time. The source material was peripheral blood, sampled 28 days after the second AZD1222 dose. All receptors derive from an adult who received the AZD1222 COVID-19 vaccine.

The J gene is TRBJ2-1, the V gene TRBV28; 8 nucleotides match TRBD2. The ends lost 8 bases at V and 7 bases at J; junction bases unmatched: 7. This CDR3 spans 13 amino acids. Germline V lookup: CDR1 MDHEN, CDR2 SYDVKM. CDR3 region: CASRAGGKNEQFF. As DNA, the CDR3 is TGTGCCAGCCGGGCGGGGGGAAAAAATGAGCAGTTCTTC.

Regarding this clone: Its ends do not fully match the called genes, so a read error is possible. The CDR3 DNA is TGTGCCGGCAGATTCTCAAAAACTACCTACGAGCAGTACTTC. This translates into CAGRFSKTTYEQYF. The chain carries TRBV6-5 and TRBJ2-7; no reliable D call. CDR3 length equals 14 residues. Germline V gives CDR1 MNHEY, CDR2 SVGAGI.

This clone has just one count. The chain carries TRBV27 and TRBJ1-3; D may be TRBD1 (5 bases). CDR1 MNHEY and CDR2 SMNVEV come from the germline V gene (reference sequence). This CDR3 region has 13 residues. Trimming cost V 8 bases and J 0 bases, with 8 bases left between them. CDR3 in DNA: TGTGCCAGCGGGGGGAGCTCTGGAAACACCATATATTTT. Protein: CASGGSSGNTIYF.

In this sample, this clone turned up once. J is TRBJ1-1 and V is TRBV3-1 (or the pseudogene TRBV3-2); no clear D gene. The CDR3 totals 14 residues. Germline-derived CDR1 and CDR2 are LGHDT and YNNKEL (reference sequence). Trimming left V 1 base short and J 5 bases short, with 11 bases between. The DNA of the CDR3 is TGTGCCAGCAGCCAAGCGGGCCAAGGGACTGAAGCTTTCTTT. Translated: CASSQAGQGTEAFF.

The chain carries TRBV6-5 and TRBJ1-6; D might be TRBD1 (5 bases). Germline V gene lookup returns CDR1 MNHEY and CDR2 SVGAGI. The CDR3 runs to 14 residues. V gave up 0 bases and J gave up 8 bases, with 8 bases separating them. CDR3 nucleotides: TGTGCCAGCAGTTACTCGATAGGGGATTCACCCCTCCACTTT. Protein sequence: CASSYSIGDSPLHF.

The V call is TRBV3-1 (or the pseudogene TRBV3-2), the J call TRBJ2-1, with 10 bases lining up with TRBD1. The CDR3 totals 13 residues. From germline, CDR1 is LGHDT and CDR2 YNNKEL (reference sequence). The V segment lost 1 base and the J segment 14 bases; nucleotides outside the gene matches: 5. CDR3 sequence reads: CASSQAGTGAEFF. For the CDR3, the DNA is TGTGCCAGCAGCCAAGCCGGGACAGGGGCTGAGTTCTTC.

This chain uses TRBV5-4 with TRBJ2-7; 13 bases fit TRBD2. This CDR3 has 15 residues. In germline, CDR1 is SGHNT, CDR2 YYREEE (reference sequence). Losses at the gene ends were 4 bases for V and 5 bases for J; bases not matched to a gene: 6. This chain's CDR3 is CASSTRTSGGHEQYF. DNA of the CDR3: TGTGCCAGCAGCACGAGGACTAGCGGGGGTCACGAGCAGTACTTC. The variable domain in full, completed from reference TRBV5-4 and TRBJ2-7, reads ETGVTQSPTHLIKTRGQQVTLRCSSQSGHNTVSWYQQALGQGPQFIFQYYREEENGRGNFPPRFSGLQFPNYSSELNVNALELDDSALYLCASSTRTSGGHEQYFGPGTRLTVT.

The CDR3 DNA reads TGTGCCACCATCTTCCGGGTCCCCCAGTACTTC. Protein: CATIFRVPQYF. V gene TRBV24-1 combines with J gene TRBJ2-5; D is unresolved. With 8 bases removed from V and 9 bases from J, the gap between germline ends came to 12 bases. CDR1 and CDR2 (germline): KGHDR, SFDVKD. This CDR3 contains 11 residues.

The genes are TRBV10-1 and TRBJ2-5, with 8 nucleotides matching TRBD2. The CDR3 contains 16 residues. The J segment lost 5 bases and the V segment lost 0 bases, leaving 8 bases of the junction unmatched. The germline V gene encodes CDR1 WNHNN and CDR2 SYGVQD (reference sequence). CDR3 sequence: CASSESIAGRGETQYF. The CDR3, as DNA: TGCGCCAGCAGTGAGTCTATAGCGGGGAGAGGGGAGACCCAGTACTTC.

A single count supports this clone. The J gene is TRBJ2-6, the V gene TRBV5-4; D is ambiguous. This CDR3 is built from 14 residues. With 4 bases removed from V and 3 bases from J, the gap between germline ends came to 8 bases. CDR1 SGHNT and CDR2 YYREEE come from the germline V gene (reference sequence). CDR3 DNA sequence: TGTGCCAGCAGCCCGTTTTTTGGGGCCAACGTCCTGACTTTC. Translation gives CASSPFFGANVLTF. Filled out from reference TRBV5-4 and TRBJ2-6, the complete variable domain reads ETGVTQSPTHLIKTRGQQVTLRCSSQSGHNTVSWYQQALGQGPQFIFQYYREEENGRGNFPPRFSGLQFPNYSSELNVNALELDDSALYLCASSPFFGANVLTFGAGSRLTVL.

V usage is TRBV27 and J usage is TRBJ2-1, with 9 bases that match TRBD2. The J segment lost 8 bases and the V segment lost 5 bases, leaving 16 bases of the junction unmatched. The CDR3 has 17 residues. CDR1 is MNHEY and CDR2 is SMNVEV in the germline V gene (reference sequence). CDR3 DNA sequence: TGTGCCAGCAGTGCCCATATGGGGCGGGAGGGCTCCGATGAGCAGTTCTTC. Amino acid sequence: CASSAHMGREGSDEQFF.

The chain uses TRBV10-2 and TRBJ2-7, with 10 positions matching TRBD1. The J segment lost 5 bases and the V segment lost 5 bases, leaving 9 bases of the junction unmatched. Germline lookup yields CDR1 WSHSY and CDR2 SAAADI. This CDR3 is 15 amino acids long. The CDR3: CASSKPGQGKDEQYF. Here the CDR3 DNA reads TGCGCCAGCAGTAAGCCGGGACAGGGGAAAGACGAGCAGTACTTC.

The chain couples TRBV12-3 or TRBV12-4 to TRBJ1-3; D gene uncertain. The length of the CDR3 is 12 residues. V was trimmed by 4 bases and J by 3 bases, leaving 4 bases between them. CDR3 sequence (DNA): TGTGCCAGCAGTTGGGGTGGAAACACCATATATTTT. Its protein product is CASSWGGNTIYF.

The chain combines TRBV29-1 with TRBJ2-2, with D hard to call. Germline V gene data show CDR1 as SQVTM and CDR2 as ANQGSEA. This CDR3 is built from 12 residues. The germline V and J ends were trimmed by 1 base and 3 bases, with 3 bases remaining between them. CDR3 nucleotides: TGCAGCGTTGAAGGGTACACCGGGGAGCTGTTTTTT. It translates to CSVEGYTGELFF.

CDR3 DNA: TGTGCCAGCAGTCCCCGGACAGTCCCCTACGAGCAGTACTTC. Protein sequence: CASSPRTVPYEQYF. The J gene is TRBJ2-7, the V gene TRBV7-6; tentatively, D is TRBD1 (6 bases). The CDR3 sequence is 14 residues long. Per germline, CDR1 SGHVS and CDR2 FNYEAQ. The V end was cut by 6 bases, the J end by 2 bases, with 14 bases between.

The chain is built from TRBV4-2 and TRBJ1-3; 9 positions match TRBD1. With 0 bases clipped from V and 1 base from J, the junction kept 7 bases outside the gene matches. CDR3 length: 18 residues. Germline assignment: CDR1 LGHNA and CDR2 YNFKEQ. The CDR3 bases are TGTGCCAGCAGCCAAGATTCATTACAGGGGGCGTCTGGAAACACCATATATTTT. Translation gives CASSQDSLQGASGNTIYF.

This rearrangement joins TRBV5-1 to TRBJ2-2; 7 nucleotides agree with TRBD1. V lost 4 bases to trimming and J lost 7 bases; unmatched junction nucleotides: 13. The CDR3 spans 16 residues. CDR1 and CDR2 (germline): SGHRS, YFSETQ. The CDR3 sequence: CASSQIDRVRSGELFF. DNA for the CDR3: TGCGCCAGCAGCCAAATAGACAGGGTTCGTAGCGGGGAGCTGTTTTTT.

CDR3 in amino acids: CASSPGLAGVRTGELFF. CDR3 sequence (DNA): TGCGCCAGCAGCCCAGGACTAGCGGGAGTCCGCACCGGGGAGCTGTTTTTT. The gene calls are TRBV5-1 and TRBJ2-2; TRBD2 aligns across 13 bases. The ends lost 4 bases at V and 4 bases at J; junction bases unmatched: 7. Germline values: CDR1 SGHRS, CDR2 YFSETQ. CDR3 size: 17 residues.